The T cell receptor (beta chain) described here comes from a study of T-cell memory formation after mild COVID-19 (dated by TCRdb to the early 2020s). The study in broad terms: TCR sequence clusters from the two donors were largely donor specific. In a couple of donors, T-cell clones that expanded and contracted after mild COVID-19 were tracked by sequencing TCRalpha and TCRbeta repertoires over time. The cohort comprised two young, previously healthy adult volunteers, one female and one male.

The CDR3 sequence holds 15 residues, the cysteine and phenylalanine included. The sequence is cut down to CDR3 DNA, 45 bases in frame from base 1. CDR1 is given as SGHRS and CDR2 as YFSETQ, both from the germline V gene. Deletion took 7 bases off V and 4 bases off J, with a span of 21 bases between the germline ends. PBMCs were isolated by Ficoll-Paque density gradient centrifugation. What the study reported, not specific to this receptor: The second-wave clones that peaked on day 37 were not confirmed to be SARS-CoV-2 specific. The detection of some responding clones in pre-infection memory suggests that pre-existing cross-reactive memory T cells joined the SARS-CoV-2 response. Balanced CD4/CD8 phenotypes were observed for clones contracting from day 15 to 85, whereas a bias towards CD4+ was observed for a second wave of clones expanding from day 15 to 37. Only two mild cases were covered in the study, and larger cohorts including severe cases with pre-infection samples were considered necessary. Contracting CD4+ clones were found mainly in CM and EM memory subsets, while CD8+ clones were enriched in EMRA.

The data were produced on an Illumina NovaSeq 6000. cDNA libraries for TCRalpha and TCRbeta were prepared by 5'RACE using constant-segment primers, with sample barcodes and unique molecular identifiers added. Trizol reagent was used to extract RNA from every sample. Amplification of the libraries took two PCR steps, and the second step added a second sample barcode plus Illumina TruSeq adapters. Libraries were sequenced on an Illumina NovaSeq with 2 x 150 bp paired-end reads. The original methods were these. The reads were demultiplexed and collapsed into UMI-guided consensus sequences using migec v1.2.7. Using mixcr v2.1.11, UMI consensuses were aligned to TRA and TRB V and J templates and then assembled into clonotypes. Clonotypes were classified as expanded or contracted when called significant by both edgeR and NoisET, with noise models trained on biological replicates. For edgeR calls, the cutoffs were a false discovery rate-adjusted p below 0.01 and a log2 fold-change threshold of 1. As an exploratory analysis of dynamics, max-normalized trajectories of the 1000 most abundant clonotypes were examined by PCA with hierarchical clustering. Separately sequenced CD4+ and CD8+ repertoires were used to assign a CD4 or CD8 phenotype to each responding clone. In-frame beta chains were kept once TCRdb had trimmed the public reads at Q25 with fastp and called clones with MiXCR. Entries are consolidated by CDR3 protein sequence, retaining the most common genes and DNA. The V and J calls follow TCRdb's processing rather than the paper's. A total of about 130,000 distinct CDR3 sequences appear in this sample, almost 25% of them only once. The ten largest clonotypes hold around a quarter of the sample.

Worth noting for this clonotype: Its antigen remains undetermined. No base-level quality is on record; no much larger clone is a single base apart.

The rearranged segments are TRBV5-1 and TRBJ2-7, and possibly TRBD1, on 5 matching bases. The sequence was collected from an adult woman who had mild COVID-19 (a few samples of this study predate the infection). The sample titles of this study are shuffled in the database, so cell type and time point are left out; the donor was told from shared clones. The specimen sequenced was PBMCs or a T cell subset sorted from them (not recorded which). The CDR3 region: CASQWSGKGEYEQYF. The base sequence is TGCGCCAGCCAATGGTCAGGGAAAGGGGAATACGAGCAGTACTTC.